Listed here is a single T cell receptor (beta chain). This specimen belongs to a study of blood T cell repertoires in COVID-19. Study at large: From T cells, B-cell-depleted T cells, or PBMCs came the material, which was cDNA or gDNA.

This CDR3 contains 16 residues. The V and J ends lost 3 bases and 1 base respectively, with 17 bases between them. Germline loops: CDR1 DFQATT, CDR2 SNEGSKA (reference sequence). Profiled with immunoSEQ multiplex PCR; TCRdb holds only in-frame clones, not every one. This table has 100,000 to 150,000 clones, over 60% appearing once. The gene calls are TRBV20-1 and TRBJ2-3; tentatively, D is TRBD2 (6 bases). The receptor was isolated from a man aged 40-49 years with active or convalescent COVID-19. Sequencing used peripheral blood. CDR3 DNA: TGCAGTGCTAGTACTTCGGCTTCGGGGGGCACAGATACGCAGTATTTT. Translating it yields CSASTSASGGTDTQYF.